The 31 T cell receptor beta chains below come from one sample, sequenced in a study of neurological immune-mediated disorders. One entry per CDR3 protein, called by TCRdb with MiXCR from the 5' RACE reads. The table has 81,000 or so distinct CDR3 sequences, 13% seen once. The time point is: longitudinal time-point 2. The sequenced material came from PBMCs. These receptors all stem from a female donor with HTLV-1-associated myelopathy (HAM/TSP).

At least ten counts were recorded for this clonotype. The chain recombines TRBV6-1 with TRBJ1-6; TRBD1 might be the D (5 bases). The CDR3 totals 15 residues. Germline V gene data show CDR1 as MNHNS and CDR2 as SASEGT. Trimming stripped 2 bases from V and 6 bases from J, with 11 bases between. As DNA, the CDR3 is TGTGCCAGCAGTGAAAATCAGGGCCGTAATTCACCCCTCCACTTT. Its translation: CASSENQGRNSPLHF.

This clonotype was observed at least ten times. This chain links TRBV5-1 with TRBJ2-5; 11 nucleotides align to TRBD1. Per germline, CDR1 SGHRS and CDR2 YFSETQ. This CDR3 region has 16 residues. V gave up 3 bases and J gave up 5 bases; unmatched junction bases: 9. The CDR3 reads CASSSTGQGAWETQYF. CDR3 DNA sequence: TGCGCCAGCAGCTCCACCGGACAGGGGGCATGGGAGACCCAGTACTTC. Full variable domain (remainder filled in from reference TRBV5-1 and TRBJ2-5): KAGVTQTPRYLIKTRGQQVTLSCSPISGHRSVSWYQQTPGQGLQFLFEYFSETQRNKGNFPGRFSGRQFSNSRSEMNVSTLELGDSALYLCASSSTGQGAWETQYFGPGTRLLVL.

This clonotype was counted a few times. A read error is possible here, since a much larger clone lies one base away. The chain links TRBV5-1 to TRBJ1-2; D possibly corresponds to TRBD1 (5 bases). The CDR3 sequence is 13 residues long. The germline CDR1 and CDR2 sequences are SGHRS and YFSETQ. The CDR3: CASNLAGPDGYTF. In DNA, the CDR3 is TGCGCCAGCAACTTGGCAGGGCCTGATGGCTACACCTTC.

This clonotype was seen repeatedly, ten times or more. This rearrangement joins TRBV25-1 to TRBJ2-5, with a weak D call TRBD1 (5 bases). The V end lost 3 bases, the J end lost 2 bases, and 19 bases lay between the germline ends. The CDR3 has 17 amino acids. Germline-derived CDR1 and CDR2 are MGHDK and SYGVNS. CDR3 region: CASSDSRAPSSQETQYF. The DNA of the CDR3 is TGTGCCAGCAGTGATTCCAGGGCCCCGTCCTCTCAAGAGACCCAGTACTTC.

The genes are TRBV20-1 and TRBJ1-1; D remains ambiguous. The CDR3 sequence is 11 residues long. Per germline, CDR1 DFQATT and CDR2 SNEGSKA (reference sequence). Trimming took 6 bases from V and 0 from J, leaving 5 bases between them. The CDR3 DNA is TGCAGTGCAGGGTTGAACACTGAAGCTTTCTTT. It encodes CSAGLNTEAFF.

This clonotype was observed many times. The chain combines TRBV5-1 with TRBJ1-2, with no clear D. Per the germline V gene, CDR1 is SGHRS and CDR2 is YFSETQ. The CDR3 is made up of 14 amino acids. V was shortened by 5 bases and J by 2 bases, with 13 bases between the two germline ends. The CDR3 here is CASRAAPVNYGYTF. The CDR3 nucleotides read TGCGCCAGCAGAGCAGCCCCGGTAAACTATGGCTACACCTTC. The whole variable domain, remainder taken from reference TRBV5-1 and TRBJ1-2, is KAGVTQTPRYLIKTRGQQVTLSCSPISGHRSVSWYQQTPGQGLQFLFEYFSETQRNKGNFPGRFSGRQFSNSRSEMNVSTLELGDSALYLCASRAAPVNYGYTFGSGTRLTVV.

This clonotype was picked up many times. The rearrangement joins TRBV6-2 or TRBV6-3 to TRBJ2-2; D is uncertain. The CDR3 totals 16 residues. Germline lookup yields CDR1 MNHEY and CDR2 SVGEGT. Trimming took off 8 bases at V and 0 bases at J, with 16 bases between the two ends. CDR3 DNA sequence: TGTGCCAGCCAAGACCGGCGCTTATCGAACACCGGGGAGCTGTTTTTT. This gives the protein CASQDRRLSNTGELFF.

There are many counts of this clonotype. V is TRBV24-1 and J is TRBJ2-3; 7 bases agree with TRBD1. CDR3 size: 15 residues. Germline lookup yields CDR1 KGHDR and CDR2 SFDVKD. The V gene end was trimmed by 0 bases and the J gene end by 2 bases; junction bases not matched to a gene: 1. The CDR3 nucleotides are TGTGCCACCAGTGATTTGCAGGGGGACACAGATACGCAGTATTTT. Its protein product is CATSDLQGDTDTQYF.

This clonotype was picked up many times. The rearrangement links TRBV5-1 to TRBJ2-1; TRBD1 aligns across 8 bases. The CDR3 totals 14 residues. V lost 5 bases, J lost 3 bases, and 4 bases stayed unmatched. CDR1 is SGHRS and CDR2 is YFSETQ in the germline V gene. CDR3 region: CASSRGQGYNEQFF. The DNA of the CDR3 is TGCGCCAGCAGTCGAGGACAGGGCTACAATGAGCAGTTCTTC. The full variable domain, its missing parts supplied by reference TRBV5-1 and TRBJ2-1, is KAGVTQTPRYLIKTRGQQVTLSCSPISGHRSVSWYQQTPGQGLQFLFEYFSETQRNKGNFPGRFSGRQFSNSRSEMNVSTLELGDSALYLCASSRGQGYNEQFFGPGTRLTVL.

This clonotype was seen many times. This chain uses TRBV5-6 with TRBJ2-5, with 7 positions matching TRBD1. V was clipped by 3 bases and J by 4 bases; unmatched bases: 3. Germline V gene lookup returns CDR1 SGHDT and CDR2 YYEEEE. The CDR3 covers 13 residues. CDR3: CASSSGQRETQYF. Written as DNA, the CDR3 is TGTGCCAGCAGCTCGGGACAGAGAGAGACCCAGTACTTC. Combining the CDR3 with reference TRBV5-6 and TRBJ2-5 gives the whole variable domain DAGVTQSPTHLIKTRGQQVTLRCSPKSGHDTVSWYQQALGQGPQFIFQYYEEEERQRGNFPDRFSGHQFPNYSSELNVNALLLGDSALYLCASSSGQRETQYFGPGTRLLVL.

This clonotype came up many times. The CDR3 DNA sequence: TGTGCCAGCAGTGAGACCGGGACAGGGGCACTCGAGCAGTACTTC. This codes for CASSETGTGALEQYF. The chain joins TRBV2 to TRBJ2-7, with 10 bases lining up with TRBD1. V trimming: 3 bases; J trimming: 6 bases; junction bases outside the gene matches: 8. Per the germline V gene, CDR1 is SNHLY and CDR2 is FYNNEI. The CDR3 covers 15 residues.

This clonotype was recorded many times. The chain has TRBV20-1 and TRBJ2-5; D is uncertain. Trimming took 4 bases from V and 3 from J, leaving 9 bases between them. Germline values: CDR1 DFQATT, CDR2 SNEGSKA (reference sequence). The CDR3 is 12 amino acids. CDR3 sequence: CSAISIEETQYF. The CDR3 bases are TGCAGTGCTATCTCCATTGAAGAGACCCAGTACTTC.

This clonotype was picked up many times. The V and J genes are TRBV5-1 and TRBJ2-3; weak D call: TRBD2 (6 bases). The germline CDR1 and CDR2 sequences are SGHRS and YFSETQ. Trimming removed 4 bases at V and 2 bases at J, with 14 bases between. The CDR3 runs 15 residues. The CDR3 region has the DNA TGCGCCAGCAGCGGGGCGGGGCGCCTCACAGATACGCAGTATTTT. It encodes CASSGAGRLTDTQYF.

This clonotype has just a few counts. CDR3 protein: CASGVGVASRGYTF. CDR3 nucleotide sequence: TGTGCCAGCGGAGTCGGGGTTGCGTCTCGGGGCTACACCTTC. The gene calls are TRBV5-6 and TRBJ1-2; D is unresolved. In germline, CDR1 is SGHDT, CDR2 YYEEEE. This CDR3 region has 14 residues. With 7 bases removed from V and 8 bases from J, the gap between germline ends came to 21 bases.

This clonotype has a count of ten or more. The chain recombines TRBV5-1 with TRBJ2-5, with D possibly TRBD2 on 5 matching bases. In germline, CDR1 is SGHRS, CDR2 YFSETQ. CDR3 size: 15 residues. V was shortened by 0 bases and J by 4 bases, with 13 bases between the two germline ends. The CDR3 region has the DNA TGCGCCAGCAGCTTGGGGACTCCCCCCCGAGAGACCCAGTACTTC. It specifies CASSLGTPPRETQYF.

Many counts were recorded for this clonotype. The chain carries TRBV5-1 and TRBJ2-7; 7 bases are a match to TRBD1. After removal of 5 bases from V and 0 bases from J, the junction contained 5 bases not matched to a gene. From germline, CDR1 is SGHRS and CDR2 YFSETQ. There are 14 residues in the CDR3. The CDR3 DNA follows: TGCGCCAGCAGAGGGACAGAAACCTCCTACGAGCAGTACTTC. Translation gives CASRGTETSYEQYF.

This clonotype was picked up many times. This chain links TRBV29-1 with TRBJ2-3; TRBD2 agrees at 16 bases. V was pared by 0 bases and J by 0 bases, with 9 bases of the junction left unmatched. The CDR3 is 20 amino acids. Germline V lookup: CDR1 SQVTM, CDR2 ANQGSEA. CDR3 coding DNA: TGCAGCGTTGAAGATCAGTTGGGACTAGCGGGGGGGGTTAGCACAGATACGCAGTATTTT. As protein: CSVEDQLGLAGGVSTDTQYF.

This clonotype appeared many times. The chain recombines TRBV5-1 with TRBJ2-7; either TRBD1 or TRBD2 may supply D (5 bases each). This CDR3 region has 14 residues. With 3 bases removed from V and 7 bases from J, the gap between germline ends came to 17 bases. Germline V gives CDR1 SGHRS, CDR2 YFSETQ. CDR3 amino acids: CASSSWDPQLEQYF. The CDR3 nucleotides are TGCGCCAGCAGCTCGTGGGACCCCCAATTGGAGCAGTACTTC.

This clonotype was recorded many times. The CDR3 region has the DNA TGTGCCAGCAGCTACAGGGCTGGGGCCAACGTCCTGACTTTC. Protein sequence: CASSYRAGANVLTF. V and J are TRBV5-5 and TRBJ2-6; D perhaps matches TRBD1 (6 bases). Trimming shortened V by 3 bases and J by 2 bases, and 6 bases separated the two germline ends. This CDR3 is 14 amino acids long. From germline, CDR1 is SGHKS and CDR2 YYEKEE (reference sequence).

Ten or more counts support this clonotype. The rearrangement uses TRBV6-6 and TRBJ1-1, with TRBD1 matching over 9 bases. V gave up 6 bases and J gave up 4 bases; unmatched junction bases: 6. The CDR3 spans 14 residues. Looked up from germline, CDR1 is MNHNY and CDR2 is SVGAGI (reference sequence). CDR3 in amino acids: CASSQTGGTTEAFF. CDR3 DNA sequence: TGTGCCAGCAGCCAGACAGGGGGAACCACTGAAGCTTTCTTT.

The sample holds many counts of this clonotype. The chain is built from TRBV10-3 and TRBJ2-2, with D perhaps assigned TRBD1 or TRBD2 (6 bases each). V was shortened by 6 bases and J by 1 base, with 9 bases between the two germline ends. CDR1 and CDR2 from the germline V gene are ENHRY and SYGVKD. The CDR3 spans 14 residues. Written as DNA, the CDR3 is TGTGCCATCAGACAGGGAGGGAACACCGGGGAGCTGTTTTTT. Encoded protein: CAIRQGGNTGELFF.

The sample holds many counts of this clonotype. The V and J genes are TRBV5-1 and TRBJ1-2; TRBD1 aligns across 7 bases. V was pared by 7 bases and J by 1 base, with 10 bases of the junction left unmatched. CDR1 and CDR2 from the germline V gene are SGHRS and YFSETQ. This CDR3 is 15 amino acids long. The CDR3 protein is CASGAGTEYNYGYTF. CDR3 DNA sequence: TGCGCCAGCGGAGCCGGGACAGAATATAACTATGGCTACACCTTC.

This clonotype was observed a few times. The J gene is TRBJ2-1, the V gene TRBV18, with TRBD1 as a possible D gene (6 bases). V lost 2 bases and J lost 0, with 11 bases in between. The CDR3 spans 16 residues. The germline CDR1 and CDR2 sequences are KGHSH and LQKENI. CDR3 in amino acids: CASSPATGSSYNEQFF. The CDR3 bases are TGTGCCAGCTCACCAGCTACAGGGAGCTCCTACAATGAGCAGTTCTTC.

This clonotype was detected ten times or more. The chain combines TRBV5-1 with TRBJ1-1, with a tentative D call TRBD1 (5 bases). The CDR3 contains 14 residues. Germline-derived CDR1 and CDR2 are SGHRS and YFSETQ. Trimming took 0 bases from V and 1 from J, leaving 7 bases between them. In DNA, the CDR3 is TGCGCCAGCAGCTTGGGACAGTCGAACACTGAAGCTTTCTTT. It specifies CASSLGQSNTEAFF. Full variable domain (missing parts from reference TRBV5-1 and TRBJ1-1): KAGVTQTPRYLIKTRGQQVTLSCSPISGHRSVSWYQQTPGQGLQFLFEYFSETQRNKGNFPGRFSGRQFSNSRSEMNVSTLELGDSALYLCASSLGQSNTEAFFGQGTRLTVV.

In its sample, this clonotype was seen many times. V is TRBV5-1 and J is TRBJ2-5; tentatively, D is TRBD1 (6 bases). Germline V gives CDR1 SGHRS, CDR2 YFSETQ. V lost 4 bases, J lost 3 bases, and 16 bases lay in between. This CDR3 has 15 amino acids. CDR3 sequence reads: CASSDPGQAKETQYF. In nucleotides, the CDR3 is TGCGCCAGCAGCGATCCGGGACAAGCTAAAGAGACCCAGTACTTC.

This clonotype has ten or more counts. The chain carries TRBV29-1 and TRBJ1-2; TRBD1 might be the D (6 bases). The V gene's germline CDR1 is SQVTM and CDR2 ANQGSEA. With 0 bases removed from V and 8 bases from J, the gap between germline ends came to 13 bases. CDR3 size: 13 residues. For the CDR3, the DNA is TGCAGCGTTGAAGAAAACAGGGCGGGAGGCTACACCTTC. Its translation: CSVEENRAGGYTF. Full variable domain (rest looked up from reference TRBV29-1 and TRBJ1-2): SAVISQKPSRDICQRGTSLTIQCQVDSQVTMMFWYRQQPGQSLTLIATANQGSEATYESGFVIDKFPISRPNLTFSTLTVSNMSPEDSSIYLCSVEENRAGGYTFGSGTRLTVV.

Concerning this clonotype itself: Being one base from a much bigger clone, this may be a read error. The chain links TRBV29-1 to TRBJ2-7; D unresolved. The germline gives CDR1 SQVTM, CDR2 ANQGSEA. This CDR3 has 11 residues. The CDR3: CSVGVEYEQNF. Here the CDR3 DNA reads TGCAGCGTTGGGGTAGAGTACGAGCAGAACTTC.

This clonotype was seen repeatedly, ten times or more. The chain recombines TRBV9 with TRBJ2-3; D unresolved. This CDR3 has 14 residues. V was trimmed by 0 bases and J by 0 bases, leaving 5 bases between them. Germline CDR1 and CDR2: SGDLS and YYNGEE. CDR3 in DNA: TGTGCCAGCAGCGTAGCCTGGAGCACAGATACGCAGTATTTT. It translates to CASSVAWSTDTQYF.

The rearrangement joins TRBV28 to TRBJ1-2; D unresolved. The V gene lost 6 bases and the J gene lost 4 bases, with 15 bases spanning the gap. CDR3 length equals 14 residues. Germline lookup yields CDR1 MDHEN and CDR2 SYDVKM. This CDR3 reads CASSSPGISYGYTF. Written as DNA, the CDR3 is TGTGCCAGCAGCTCTCCCGGCATCAGCTATGGCTACACCTTC.

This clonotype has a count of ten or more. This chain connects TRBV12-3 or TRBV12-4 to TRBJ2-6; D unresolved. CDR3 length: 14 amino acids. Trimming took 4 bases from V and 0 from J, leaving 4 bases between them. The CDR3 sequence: CASSSGSGANVLTF. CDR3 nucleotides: TGTGCCAGCAGTTCAGGCTCTGGGGCCAACGTCCTGACTTTC.

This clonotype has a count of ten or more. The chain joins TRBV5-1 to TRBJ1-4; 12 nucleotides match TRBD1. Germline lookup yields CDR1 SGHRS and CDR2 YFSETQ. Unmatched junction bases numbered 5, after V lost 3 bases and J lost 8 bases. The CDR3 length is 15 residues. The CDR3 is CASSYSGTGGEKLFF. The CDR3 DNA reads TGCGCCAGCAGCTACTCCGGGACAGGGGGCGAAAAACTGTTTTTT.